A selection of T cell receptor beta chains follows, all from one sample in a study of metastatic and nonmetastatic thyroid tumors. TCRdb re-analyzed the PCR reads using MiXCR. The table shows under 20,000 clones, with more than 20% occurring only once. The sequenced sample consisted of blood. These receptors were taken from a male donor with papillary thyroid cancer or a benign thyroid nodule (not recorded which). Some clones in this sample may be carry-over from other donors' samples. CDR3s include the opening cysteine and the closing phenylalanine or tryptophan. D genes are given only for firm matches. Size tells how often a clone was seen (once, few, many) or the class of an expanded clone, and some rows leave it out.

abundance,j_gene,v_gene,d_gene,CDR3nt,CDR3aa
medium-sized,TRBJ1-3,TRBV6-1,-,TGTGCCAGCAGGGATTTCGGGTCTGGAAACACCATATATTTT,CASRDFGSGNTIYF
-,TRBJ2-2,TRBV28,-,TGTGCCAGCAGTTTTCTTAAGGGGGGCACCGGGGAGCTGTTTTTT,CASSFLKGGTGELFF
few,TRBJ2-7,TRBV12-3/TRBV12-4,TRBD2,TGTGCCAGCAGTTCTCTGGGTCTTAGTAGCGGGAGCTTCTCCGAGCAGTACTTC,CASSSLGLSSGSFSEQYF
medium-sized,TRBJ1-1,TRBV7-9,-,TGTGCCAGCAGCTTAGGGCAGGGGCTAGAAGCTTTCTTT,CASSLGQGLEAFF
-,TRBJ2-1,TRBV20-1,TRBD1,TGCAGTGCATCCACGTCCGGGACAGGGAATTTTCATGAGCAGTTCTTC,CSASTSGTGNFHEQFF
-,TRBJ2-3,TRBV20-1,TRBD2,TGCAGTGCGGGGATCGGGACTAGCGGGGGCGCAGATACGCAGTATTTT,CSAGIGTSGGADTQYF
once,TRBJ2-5,TRBV7-6,-,TGTGCCAGCAGCTTAGATTCGGGGATTAGGGAGACCCAGTACTTC,CASSLDSGIRETQYF
medium-sized,TRBJ2-7,TRBV20-1,TRBD1,TGCAGTGCTAGAGATTCGGACAGGGAATCCTACGAGCAGTACTTC,CSARDSDRESYEQYF
medium-sized,TRBJ1-2,TRBV6-1,TRBD1,TGTGCCAGCACATCACAGGGGGCCCCGTACTATGGCTACACCTTC,CASTSQGAPYYGYTF
few,TRBJ2-5,TRBV20-1,-,TGCAGTGCAGACAGGGAGGTGACCCAGTACTTC,CSADREVTQYF
-,TRBJ2-7,TRBV7-2,TRBD2,TGTGCCAGCAGTAAGACTAGCGGGACCGCCTACGAGCAGTACTTC,CASSKTSGTAYEQYF
medium-sized,TRBJ2-2,TRBV5-1,TRBD2,TGCGCCACCCGGGCTAGCGGGAACACCGGGGAGCTGTTTTTT,CATRASGNTGELFF
few,TRBJ1-1,TRBV28,-,TGTGCCAGCAGTTTAGACCTAATGAAGGGGAGGGACACTGAATCTTTCTTT,CASSLDLMKGRDTESFF
-,TRBJ2-7,TRBV27,-,TGTGCCAGCAGTTTCTCAGGCCCCTACGAGCAGTACTTC,CASSFSGPYEQYF
few,TRBJ1-2,TRBV6-2/TRBV6-3,-,TGTGCCAGCAGTTACCTCACTGGGGGGCGTAACGATGGCTACACCTTC,CASSYLTGGRNDGYTF
few,TRBJ1-3,TRBV6-1,-,TGTGCCAGCGCCGGTGGAAACACCATATATTTT,CASAGGNTIYF
few,TRBJ2-7,TRBV10-1,-,TGCGCCAGCAGCCATGGACCCCCCCCCTACGAGCAGTACTTC,CASSHGPPPYEQYF
many,TRBJ2-1,TRBV29-1,-,TGCAGCGTTGAAGATCATGGTAGGAAGGGTGAGCAGTTCTTC,CSVEDHGRKGEQFF
medium-sized,TRBJ2-7,TRBV6-1,-,TGTGCCAGCAGGGCAGGGGGGGGCACTTGGCAGTACTTC,CASRAGGGTWQYF
-,TRBJ2-2,TRBV27,-,TGTGCCAGTGGGTCCCGGGCCGCGAACACCGGGGAGCTGTTTTTT,CASGSRAANTGELFF
-,TRBJ2-7,TRBV5-1,TRBD2,TGCGCCAGCAGGGGAGGCAGCGGGGGGTACTCCTACGAGCAGTACTTC,CASRGGSGGYSYEQYF
-,TRBJ2-5,TRBV12-3/TRBV12-4,TRBD1,TGTGCCAGCAGTACTTACCAGGACAGGGATGAGACCCAGTACTTC,CASSTYQDRDETQYF
-,TRBJ2-7,TRBV4-1,TRBD2,TGCGCCAGCAGCCAAGAGGGGGGGTATACGCTGCAGTACTTC,CASSQEGGYTLQYF
few,TRBJ2-2,TRBV24-1,-,TGTGCCACCAGTGCAGGAAGGACCGGGGAGCTGTTTTTT,CATSAGRTGELFF
-,TRBJ2-7,TRBV4-1,TRBD1,TGCGCCAGCAGTCCGGGACAGGGTTTCCCCGAGCAGTACTTC,CASSPGQGFPEQYF
medium-sized,TRBJ2-7,TRBV5-8,TRBD2,TGTGCCAGCAGCTATCTAGCGGAAATCTACGAGCAGTACTTC,CASSYLAEIYEQYF
-,TRBJ2-5,TRBV6-1,-,TGTGCCAGCAGTGCGGGGGGCAGGGAGACCCAGTACTTC,CASSAGGRETQYF
few,TRBJ2-5,TRBV28,TRBD1,TGTGCCAGCGGAGACAGGGATGGACGCGAGACCCAGTACTTC,CASGDRDGRETQYF
-,TRBJ2-7,TRBV13,TRBD2,TGTGCCAGCAGCCTCCTCACGGGACTAGCGGACTACGAGCAGTACTTC,CASSLLTGLADYEQYF
-,TRBJ1-2,TRBV30,TRBD1,TGTGCCTGGGACAGGGTGTTGCGGGGCTACACCTTC,CAWDRVLRGYTF
-,TRBJ2-6,TRBV6-4,TRBD1,TGTGCCAGCAGTGCCGGACAGGTCGCTGGGGCCAACGTCCTGACTTTC,CASSAGQVAGANVLTF
-,TRBJ2-7,TRBV20-1,-,TGCAGTGCTAGAGATCAGTACGAGCAGTACTTC,CSARDQYEQYF
many,TRBJ2-5,TRBV7-9,TRBD1,TGTGCCAGCACCGCACAAGGGACAGGACAAGAGACCCAGTACTTC,CASTAQGTGQETQYF
-,TRBJ2-7,TRBV6-2/TRBV6-3,-,TGTGCCAGTAGCGCGGGCCCGACCTACGAGCAGTACTTC,CASSAGPTYEQYF